This entry features one T cell receptor beta chain sequence. The data belong to a study of cytomegalovirus exposure and HLA in healthy donors. The CDR3 contains 16 residues. CDR1 and CDR2 from the germline V gene are SGHRS and YFSETQ. Trimming removed 5 bases from V and 4 bases from J, with 19 bases in between. The PCR had 60 Vbeta and 13 Jbeta primers. Clones were read by immunoSEQ multiplex PCR, and TCRdb kept only the in-frame ones, dropping some. Seen in this sample are 150,000 to 200,000 clones; the ten most common clones hold around 1.2%. The specimen sequenced was PBMCs. This sequence originates from a woman in her fifties or sixties in good health and CMV-seronegative. V is TRBV5-1 and J is TRBJ1-3; D may be TRBD1 (5 bases). The CDR3 sequence: CASRLEPGTSGNTIYF. Written as DNA, the CDR3 is TGCGCCAGCAGACTCGAACCCGGGACTTCGGGAAACACCATATATTTT.